This T cell receptor (beta chain) comes out of a study of PD-L1 blockade in urothelial cancer. Study information: Enrolled patients had been treated previously with 0 to 3 chemotherapy regimens. Median blood clonality was approximately 0.08, with 80,000 to 100,000 unique TCRs. Study-level results: It was durable-benefit patients whose tumor-associated blood clones expanded more at 3 weeks.

In regard to this clone: Its antigen is not identified.

Unmatched junction bases numbered 2, after V lost 0 bases and J lost 9 bases. Germline CDR1 is SGHRS and CDR2 is YFSETQ. The CDR3 is 14 residues long. The table came from immunoSEQ multiplex PCR; TCRdb's copy has only in-frame clones and leaves some out. This repertoire shows more than 35,000 clones, almost 85% found once; its top ten account for about 3.3%. The specimen comprised PBMCs, sampled around atezolizumab (anti-PD-L1) treatment. The TCR was taken from a man aged 65-85 years with urothelial cancer. The chain links TRBV5-1 to TRBJ1-6, with 8 bases that match TRBD1. The CDR3 DNA reads TGCGCCAGCAGCTTGGAAGACAGGGGTTCACCCCTCCACTTT. Its translation: CASSLEDRGSPLHF.